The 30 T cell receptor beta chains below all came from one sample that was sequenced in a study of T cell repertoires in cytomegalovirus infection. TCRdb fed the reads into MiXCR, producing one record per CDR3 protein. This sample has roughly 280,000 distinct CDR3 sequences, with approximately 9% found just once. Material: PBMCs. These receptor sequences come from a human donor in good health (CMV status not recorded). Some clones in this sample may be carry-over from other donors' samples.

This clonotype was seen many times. CDR3 region: CRSGSLLTGELFF. The CDR3 DNA sequence: TGTCGATCAGGGAGCCTTCTCACCGGGGAGCTGTTTTTT. The chain employs TRBV7-2 and TRBJ2-2; D assignment may be TRBD1 or TRBD2 (5 bases each). Germline values: CDR1 SGHTA, CDR2 FQGNSA. This CDR3 has 13 residues. Looking up the rest from reference TRBV7-2 and TRBJ2-2 gives the full variable domain: GAGVSQSPSNKVTEKGKDVELRCDPISGHTALYWYRQSLGQGLEFLIYFQGNSAPDKSGLPSDRFSAERTGGSVSTLTIQRTQQEDSAVYLCRSGSLLTGELFFGEGSRLTVL.

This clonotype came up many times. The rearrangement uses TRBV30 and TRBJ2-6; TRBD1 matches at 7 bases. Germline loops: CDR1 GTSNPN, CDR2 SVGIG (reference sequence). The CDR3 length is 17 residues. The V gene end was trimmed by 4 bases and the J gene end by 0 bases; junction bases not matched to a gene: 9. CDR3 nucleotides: TGTGCCTGGAAGAAACAGGGGCTCAGCTCTGGGGCCAACGTCCTGACTTTC. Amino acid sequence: CAWKKQGLSSGANVLTF.

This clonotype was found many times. The CDR3 DNA is TGTGCCACCAGCCGAGGCCAGGGGGGCACTGAAGCTTTCTTT. This codes for CATSRGQGGTEAFF. This chain connects TRBV24-1 to TRBJ1-1; 7 nucleotides agree with TRBD1. Germline V lookup: CDR1 KGHDR, CDR2 SFDVKD. This CDR3 region has 14 residues. Trimming at V came to 7 bases and at J to 4 bases, leaving 8 bases not matched to a gene.

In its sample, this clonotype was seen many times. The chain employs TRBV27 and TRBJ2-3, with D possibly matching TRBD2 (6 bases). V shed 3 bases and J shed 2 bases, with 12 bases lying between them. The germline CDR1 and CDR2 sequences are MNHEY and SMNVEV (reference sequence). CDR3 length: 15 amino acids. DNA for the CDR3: TGTGCCAGCAGTTTTGCACGGGACTTCACAGATACGCAGTATTTT. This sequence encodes CASSFARDFTDTQYF.

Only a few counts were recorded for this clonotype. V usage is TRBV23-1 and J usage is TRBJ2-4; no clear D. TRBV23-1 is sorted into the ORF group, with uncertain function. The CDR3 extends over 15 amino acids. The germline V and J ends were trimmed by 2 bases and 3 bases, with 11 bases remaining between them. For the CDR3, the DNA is TGCGCCAGCAGTCAAGACCGGCCGGACAAAAACATTCAGTACTTC. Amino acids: CASSQDRPDKNIQYF.

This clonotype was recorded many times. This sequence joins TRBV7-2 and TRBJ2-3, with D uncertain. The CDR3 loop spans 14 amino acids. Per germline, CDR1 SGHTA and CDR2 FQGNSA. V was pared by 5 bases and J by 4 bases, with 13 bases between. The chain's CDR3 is CASSPQSTPDTQYF. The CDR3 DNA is TGTGCCAGCAGCCCCCAGTCGACTCCAGATACGCAGTATTTT.

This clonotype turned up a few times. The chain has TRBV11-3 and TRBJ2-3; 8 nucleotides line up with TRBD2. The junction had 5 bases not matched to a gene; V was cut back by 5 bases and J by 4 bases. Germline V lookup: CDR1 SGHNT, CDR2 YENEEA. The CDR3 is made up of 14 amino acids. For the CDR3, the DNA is TGTGCCAGCAGCCGGCGGGGGGTGGCAGATACGCAGTATTTT. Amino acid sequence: CASSRRGVADTQYF.

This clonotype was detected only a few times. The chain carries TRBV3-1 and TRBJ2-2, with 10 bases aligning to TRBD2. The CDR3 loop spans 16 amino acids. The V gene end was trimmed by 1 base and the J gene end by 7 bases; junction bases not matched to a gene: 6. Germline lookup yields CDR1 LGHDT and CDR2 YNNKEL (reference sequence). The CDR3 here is CASSQVLAGEVGELFF. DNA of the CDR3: TGTGCCAGCAGCCAAGTGCTAGCGGGGGAAGTCGGGGAGCTGTTTTTT.

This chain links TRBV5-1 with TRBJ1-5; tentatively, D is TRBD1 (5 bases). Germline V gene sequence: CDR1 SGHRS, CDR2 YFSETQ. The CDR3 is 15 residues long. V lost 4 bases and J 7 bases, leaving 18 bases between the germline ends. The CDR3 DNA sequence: TGCGCCAGCAGCCCCCTACCGGGGGTTGCGCAGCCCCAGCATTTT. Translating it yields CASSPLPGVAQPQHF.

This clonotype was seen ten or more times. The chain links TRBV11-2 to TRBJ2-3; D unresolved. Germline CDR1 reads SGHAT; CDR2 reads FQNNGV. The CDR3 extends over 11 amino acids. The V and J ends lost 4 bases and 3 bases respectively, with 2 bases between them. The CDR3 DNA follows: TGTGCCAGCAGCTGGACAGATACGCAGTATTTT. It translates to CASSWTDTQYF.

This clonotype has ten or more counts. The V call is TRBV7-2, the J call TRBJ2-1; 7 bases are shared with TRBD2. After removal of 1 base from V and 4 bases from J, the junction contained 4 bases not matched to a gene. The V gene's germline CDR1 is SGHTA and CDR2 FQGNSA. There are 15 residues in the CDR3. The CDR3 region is CASSLGTSEYNEQFF. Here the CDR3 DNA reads TGTGCCAGCAGCTTAGGGACTAGTGAGTACAATGAGCAGTTCTTC.

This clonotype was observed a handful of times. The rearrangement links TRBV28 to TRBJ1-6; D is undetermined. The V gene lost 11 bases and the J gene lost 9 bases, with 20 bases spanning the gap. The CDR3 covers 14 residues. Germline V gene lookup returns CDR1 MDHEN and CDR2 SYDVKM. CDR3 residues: CAGGGPFLGSPLHF. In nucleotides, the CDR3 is TGTGCCGGAGGAGGACCGTTCCTCGGTTCACCCCTCCACTTT.

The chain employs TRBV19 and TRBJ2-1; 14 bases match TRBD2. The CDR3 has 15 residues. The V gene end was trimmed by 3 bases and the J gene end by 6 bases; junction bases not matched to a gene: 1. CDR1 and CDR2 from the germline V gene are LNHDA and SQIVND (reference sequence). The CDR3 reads CASSMGLAGVNEQFF. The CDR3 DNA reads TGTGCCAGTAGTATGGGACTAGCGGGAGTCAATGAGCAGTTCTTC.

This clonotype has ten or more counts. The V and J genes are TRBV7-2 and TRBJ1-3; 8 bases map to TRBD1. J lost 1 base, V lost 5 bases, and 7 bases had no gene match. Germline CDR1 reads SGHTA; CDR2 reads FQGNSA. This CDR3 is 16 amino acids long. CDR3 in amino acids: CASSLGQGRSGNTIYF. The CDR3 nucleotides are TGTGCCAGCAGCCTCGGACAGGGAAGGTCTGGAAACACCATATATTTT.

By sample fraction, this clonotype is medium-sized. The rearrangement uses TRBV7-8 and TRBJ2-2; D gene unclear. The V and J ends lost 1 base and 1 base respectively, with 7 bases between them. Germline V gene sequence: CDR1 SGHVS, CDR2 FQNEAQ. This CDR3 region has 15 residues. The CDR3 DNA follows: TGTGCCAGCAGCTTAGTAGTGTTGAACACCGGGGAGCTGTTTTTT. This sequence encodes CASSLVVLNTGELFF.

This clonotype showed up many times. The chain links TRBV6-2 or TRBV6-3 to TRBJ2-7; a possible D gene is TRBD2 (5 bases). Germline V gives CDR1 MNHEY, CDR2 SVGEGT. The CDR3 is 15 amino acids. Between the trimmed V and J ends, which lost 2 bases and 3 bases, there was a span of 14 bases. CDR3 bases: TGTGCCAGCAGTTACCGCCCCGGGATCTTCTACGAGCAGTACTTC. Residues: CASSYRPGIFYEQYF.

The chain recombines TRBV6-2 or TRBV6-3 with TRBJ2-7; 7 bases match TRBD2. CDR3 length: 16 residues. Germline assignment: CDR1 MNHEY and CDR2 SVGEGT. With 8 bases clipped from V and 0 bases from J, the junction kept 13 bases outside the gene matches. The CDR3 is CASGDAGRGASYEQYF. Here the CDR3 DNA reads TGTGCCAGCGGAGACGCGGGGAGGGGCGCCTCCTACGAGCAGTACTTC.

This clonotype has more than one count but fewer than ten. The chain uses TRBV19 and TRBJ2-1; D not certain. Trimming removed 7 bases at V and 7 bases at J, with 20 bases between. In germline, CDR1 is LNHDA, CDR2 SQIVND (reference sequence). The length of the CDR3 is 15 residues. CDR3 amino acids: CASTQARAVLNEQFF. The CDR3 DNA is TGTGCCAGTACCCAGGCTAGGGCGGTGTTGAATGAGCAGTTCTTC. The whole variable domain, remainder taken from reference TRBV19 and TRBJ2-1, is DGGITQSPKYLFRKEGQNVTLSCEQNLNHDAMYWYRQDPGQGLRLIYYSQIVNDFQKGDIAEGYSVSREKKESFPLTVTSAQKNPTAFYLCASTQARAVLNEQFFGPGTRLTVL.

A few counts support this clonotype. The CDR3 DNA sequence: TGTGCCAGCAGCTCATCCTTTTATGGCTACACCTTC. Translated: CASSSSFYGYTF. The chain employs TRBV28 and TRBJ1-2; D not resolved. V was trimmed by 6 bases and J by 5 bases, leaving 10 bases between them. Germline-derived CDR1 and CDR2 are MDHEN and SYDVKM. The CDR3 consists of 12 residues.

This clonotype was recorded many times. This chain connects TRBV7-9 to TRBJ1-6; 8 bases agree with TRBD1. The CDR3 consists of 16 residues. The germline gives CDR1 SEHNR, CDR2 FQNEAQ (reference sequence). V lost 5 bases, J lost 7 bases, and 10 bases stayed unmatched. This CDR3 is CASSAWTGRRNSPLHF. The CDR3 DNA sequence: TGTGCCAGCAGCGCCTGGACAGGGCGGCGGAATTCACCCCTCCACTTT.

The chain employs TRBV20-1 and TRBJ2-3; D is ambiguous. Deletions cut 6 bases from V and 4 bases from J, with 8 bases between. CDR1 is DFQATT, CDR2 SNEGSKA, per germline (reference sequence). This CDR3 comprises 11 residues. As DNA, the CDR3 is TGCAGTGCCGATAAGTCAGATACGCAGTATTTT. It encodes CSADKSDTQYF.

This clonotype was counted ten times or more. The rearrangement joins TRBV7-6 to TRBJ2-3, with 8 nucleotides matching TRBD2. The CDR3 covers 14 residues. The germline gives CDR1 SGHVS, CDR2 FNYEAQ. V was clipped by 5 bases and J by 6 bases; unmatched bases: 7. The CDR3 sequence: CASSLRLATDTQYF. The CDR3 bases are TGTGCCAGCAGCCTTCGACTAGCGACGGATACGCAGTATTTT.

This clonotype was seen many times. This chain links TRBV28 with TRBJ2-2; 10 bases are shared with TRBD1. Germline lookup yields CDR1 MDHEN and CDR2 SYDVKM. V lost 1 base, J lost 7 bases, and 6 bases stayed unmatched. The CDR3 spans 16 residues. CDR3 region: CASSLSGTGVIGELFF. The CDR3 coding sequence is TGTGCCAGCAGTTTATCCGGGACAGGGGTTATCGGGGAGCTGTTTTTT.

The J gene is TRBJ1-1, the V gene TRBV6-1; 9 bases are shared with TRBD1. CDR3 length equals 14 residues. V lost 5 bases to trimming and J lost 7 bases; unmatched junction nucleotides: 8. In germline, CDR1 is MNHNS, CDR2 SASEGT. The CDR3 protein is CASSLQGAVGEAFF. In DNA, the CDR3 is TGTGCCAGCAGTCTACAGGGGGCGGTCGGTGAAGCTTTCTTT.

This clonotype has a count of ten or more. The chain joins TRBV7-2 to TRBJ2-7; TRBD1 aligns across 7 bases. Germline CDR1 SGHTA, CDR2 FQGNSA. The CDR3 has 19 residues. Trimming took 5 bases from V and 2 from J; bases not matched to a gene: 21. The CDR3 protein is CASSARTGVYQSNTYEQYF. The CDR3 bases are TGTGCCAGCAGCGCCCGGACAGGAGTTTACCAAAGTAATACCTACGAGCAGTACTTC.

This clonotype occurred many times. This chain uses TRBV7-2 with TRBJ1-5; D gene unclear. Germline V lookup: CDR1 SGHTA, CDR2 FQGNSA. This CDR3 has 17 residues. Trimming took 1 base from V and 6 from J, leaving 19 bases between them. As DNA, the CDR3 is TGTGCCAGCAGCTTAGTTCCCACGGGGAGAAAAAGTCAGCCCCAGCATTTT. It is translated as CASSLVPTGRKSQPQHF.

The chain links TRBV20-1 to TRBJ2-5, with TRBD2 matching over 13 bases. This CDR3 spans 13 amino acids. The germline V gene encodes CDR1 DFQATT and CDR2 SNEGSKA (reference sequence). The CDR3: CSGGLAGVETQYF. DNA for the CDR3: TGCAGCGGAGGACTAGCGGGAGTAGAGACCCAGTACTTC.

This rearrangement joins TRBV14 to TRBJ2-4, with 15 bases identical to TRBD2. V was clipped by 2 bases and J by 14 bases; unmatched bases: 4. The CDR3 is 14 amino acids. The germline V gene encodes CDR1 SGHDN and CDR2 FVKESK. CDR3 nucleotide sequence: TGTGCCAGCAGCCAAAAGGGGACTAGCGGGGGGAAGTACTTC. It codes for CASSQKGTSGGKYF.

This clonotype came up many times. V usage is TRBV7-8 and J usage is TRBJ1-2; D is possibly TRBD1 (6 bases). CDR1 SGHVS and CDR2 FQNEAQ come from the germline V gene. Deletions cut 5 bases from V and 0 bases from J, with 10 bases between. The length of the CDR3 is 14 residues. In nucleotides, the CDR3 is TGTGCCAGCAGCCTAGGACAGTCTAACTATGGCTACACCTTC. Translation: CASSLGQSNYGYTF. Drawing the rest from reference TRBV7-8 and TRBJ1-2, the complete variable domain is GAGVSQSPRYKVAKRGQDVALRCDPISGHVSLFWYQQALGQGPEFLTYFQNEAQLDKSGLPSDRFFAERPEGSVSTLKIQRTQQEDSAVYLCASSLGQSNYGYTFGSGTRLTVV.

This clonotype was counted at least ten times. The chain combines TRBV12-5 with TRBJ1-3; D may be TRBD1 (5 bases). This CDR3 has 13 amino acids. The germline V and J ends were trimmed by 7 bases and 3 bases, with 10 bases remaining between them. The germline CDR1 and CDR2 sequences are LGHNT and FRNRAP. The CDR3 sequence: CASAGGIGNTIYF. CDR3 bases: TGTGCTAGTGCGGGGGGAATTGGAAACACCATATATTTT.